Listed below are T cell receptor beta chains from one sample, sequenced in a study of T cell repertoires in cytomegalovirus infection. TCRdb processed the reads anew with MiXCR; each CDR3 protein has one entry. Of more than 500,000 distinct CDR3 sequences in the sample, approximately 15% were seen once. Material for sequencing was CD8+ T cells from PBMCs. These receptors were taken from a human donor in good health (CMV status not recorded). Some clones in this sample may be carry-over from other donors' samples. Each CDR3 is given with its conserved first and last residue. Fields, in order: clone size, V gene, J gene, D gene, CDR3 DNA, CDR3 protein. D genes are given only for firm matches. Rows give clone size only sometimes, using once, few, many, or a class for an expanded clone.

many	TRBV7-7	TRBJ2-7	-	TGTGCCAGCAGCGGGGCAGGTTCCTACGAGCAGTACTTC	CASSGAGSYEQYF
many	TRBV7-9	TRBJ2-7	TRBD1	TGTGCCAGCAGGGGACAGGGGGGCCACGAGCAGTACTTC	CASRGQGGHEQYF
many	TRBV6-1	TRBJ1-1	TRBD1	TGTGCCAGCAGTGAGGTGGGGACAGGGAACACTGAAGCTTTCTTT	CASSEVGTGNTEAFF
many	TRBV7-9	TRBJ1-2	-	TGTGCCAGCAGCTTTCAGACTTTGCGTGGCTACACCTTC	CASSFQTLRGYTF
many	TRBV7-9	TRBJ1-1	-	TGTGCCAGCAGCCACCCTCAGTCGAACACTGAAGCTTTCTTT	CASSHPQSNTEAFF
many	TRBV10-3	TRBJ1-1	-	TGTGCCATCAGAGCGGACAGATTGAACACTGAAGCTTTCTTT	CAIRADRLNTEAFF
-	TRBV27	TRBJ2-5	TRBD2	TGTGCCAGCAGCACAAGGACTAGCGGGGCTTCCCAAGAGACCCAGTACTTC	CASSTRTSGASQETQYF
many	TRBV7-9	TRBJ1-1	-	TGTGCCAGCAGCCCAGGAGGGGCTGAAGCTTTCTTT	CASSPGGAEAFF
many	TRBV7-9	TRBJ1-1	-	TGTGCCAGCAGCGCAACAGGGAGTGCCACTGAAGCTTTCTTT	CASSATGSATEAFF
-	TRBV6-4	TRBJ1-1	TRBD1	TGTGCCAGCAGCGCCCGGACAGGGGGCGACACTGAAGCTTTCTTT	CASSARTGGDTEAFF
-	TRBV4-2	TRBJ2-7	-	TGTGCCAGCAGCCACAAACCGGGGGCTTACGAGCAGTACTTC	CASSHKPGAYEQYF
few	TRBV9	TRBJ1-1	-	TGTGCCAGCAGCGCCCCCGGGGAGGGGGAATACACTGAAGCTTTCTTT	CASSAPGEGEYTEAFF
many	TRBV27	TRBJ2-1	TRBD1	TGTGCCAGCAGTTTAAGCCCAGGGGGCGCTTACAATGAGCAGTTCTTC	CASSLSPGGAYNEQFF
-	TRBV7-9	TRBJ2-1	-	TGTGCCAGCAGCTTGGCCGAGACTGGCAATGAGCAGTTCTTC	CASSLAETGNEQFF
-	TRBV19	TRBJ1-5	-	TGTGCCAGTAGTATAGTCTTTACAGGACAGCCCCAGCATTTT	CASSIVFTGQPQHF
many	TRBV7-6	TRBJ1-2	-	TGTGCCAGCAGCCCAGGGAGGGCGGGTGGCTACACCTTC	CASSPGRAGGYTF
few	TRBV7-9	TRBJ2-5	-	TGTGCCAGCGGGGATGGGGCAGAGACCCAGTACTTC	CASGDGAETQYF
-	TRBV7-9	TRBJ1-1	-	TGTGCCAGCAGCCCCGGGGCCGGGAGGGCTTTCTTT	CASSPGAGRAFF
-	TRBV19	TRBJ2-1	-	TGTGCCAGCGCCGGGCCGAGGGCCAATGAGCAGTTCTTC	CASAGPRANEQFF
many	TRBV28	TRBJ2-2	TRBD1	TGTGCCAGCAGTCCGTCGTTTACAGGGGCGAACACCGGGGAGCTGTTTTTT	CASSPSFTGANTGELFF
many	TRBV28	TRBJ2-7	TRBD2	TGTGCCAGCAGTTTATCGGCTACTAGCGGGCTCTCCTACGAGCAGTACTTC	CASSLSATSGLSYEQYF
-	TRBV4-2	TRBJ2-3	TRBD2	TGTGCCAGCAGCCACCGGACTAGCCCAGATACGCAGTATTTT	CASSHRTSPDTQYF
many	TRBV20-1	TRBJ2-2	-	TGCAGTCCTTACAGGGTTACCGGGGAGCTGTTTTTT	CSPYRVTGELFF